Below, 17 T cell receptor beta chains from the same sample are listed, as sequenced in a study of cytomegalovirus exposure and HLA in healthy donors. It was with 60 Vbeta and 13 Jbeta primers that the PCR ran. Libraries were prepared by immunoSEQ multiplex PCR; TCRdb keeps only in-frame clonotypes and omits some of them. The sample holds some 65,000 clones, approximately 78% seen once. The specimen sequenced was PBMCs. These TCRs come from a girl aged 5-17 years in good health and CMV-seropositive.

The V and J genes are TRBV29-1 and TRBJ2-7, with 9 bases matching TRBD1. Germline values: CDR1 SQVTM, CDR2 ANQGSEA. Losses at the gene ends were 4 bases for V and 7 bases for J; bases not matched to a gene: 8. The CDR3 totals 13 residues. The chain's CDR3 is CSVAGTGPWEQYF. CDR3 bases: TGCAGCGTTGCCGGGACAGGGCCTTGGGAGCAGTACTTC.

The gene calls are TRBV27 and TRBJ2-5, with 7 bases lining up with TRBD2. The CDR3 consists of 12 residues. Germline V gives CDR1 MNHEY, CDR2 SMNVEV (reference sequence). Here the CDR3 reads CATGLGPWSQYF. The CDR3 DNA reads TGTGCAACCGGACTAGGCCCATGGAGCCAGTACTTC.

This chain uses TRBV10-2 with TRBJ2-6; 12 bases agree with TRBD1. This CDR3 spans 17 amino acids. Germline V CDR1 and CDR2: WSHSY, SAAADI. The V segment lost 8 bases and the J segment 4 bases; nucleotides outside the gene matches: 9. For the CDR3, the DNA is TGCGCCAGCGAATCGGGACAGGGGGCTCCGGGGGCCAACGTCCTGACTTTC. It is translated as CASESGQGAPGANVLTF.

The gene calls are TRBV5-4 and TRBJ2-7; TRBD1 matches 7 bases. From germline, CDR1 is SGHNT and CDR2 YYREEE (reference sequence). With 4 bases clipped from V and 8 bases from J, the junction kept 6 bases outside the gene matches. The CDR3 spans 12 residues. The CDR3 reads CASSPQGEKQYF. The DNA of the CDR3 is TGTGCCAGCAGCCCTCAGGGGGAGAAGCAGTACTTC.

The gene calls are TRBV7-8 and TRBJ2-3; D is ambiguous. V gave up 5 bases and J gave up 2 bases, with 14 bases separating them. Germline assignment: CDR1 SGHVS and CDR2 FQNEAQ. The CDR3 runs to 15 residues. The CDR3, as DNA: TGTGCCAGCAGCGTGGCAGGAAGGTCCACAGATACGCAGTATTTT. Protein product: CASSVAGRSTDTQYF.

The chain links TRBV30 to TRBJ2-5; 8 nucleotides line up with TRBD2. J lost 12 bases, V lost 4 bases, and 13 bases had no gene match. This CDR3 is built from 13 residues. Germline V gene data show CDR1 as GTSNPN and CDR2 as SVGIG (reference sequence). This chain's CDR3 is CAWTPRGVGHKYF. The CDR3 DNA sequence: TGTGCCTGGACCCCGCGGGGGGTGGGGCATAAGTACTTC.

The V gene is TRBV7-9, the J gene TRBJ1-2; D may be TRBD1 (5 bases). Trimming cost V 1 base and J 3 bases, with 9 bases left between them. Germline CDR1 and CDR2: SEHNR and FQNEAQ (reference sequence). The CDR3 extends over 14 amino acids. The CDR3 is CASSLGGVHYGYTF. DNA for the CDR3: TGTGCCAGCAGCTTAGGGGGGGTCCACTATGGCTACACCTTC. Based on the CDR3 plus reference TRBV7-9 and TRBJ1-2, the full variable domain is DTGVSQNPRHKITKRGQNVTFRCDPISEHNRLYWYRQTLGQGPEFLTYFQNEAQLEKSRLLSDRFSAERPKGSFSTLEIQRTEQGDSAMYLCASSLGGVHYGYTFGSGTRLTVV.

This clone was found once. The chain is built from TRBV9 and TRBJ2-2; 8 nucleotides match TRBD1. The germline gives CDR1 SGDLS, CDR2 YYNGEE. The CDR3 covers 16 residues. With V trimmed by 4 bases and J by 6 bases, 11 bases remained unmatched. The DNA of the CDR3 is TGTGCCAGCAGCTTCCAGGGGGCAGGGCTCGCCGGGGAGCTGTTTTTT. It yields the protein CASSFQGAGLAGELFF.

The chain uses TRBV29-1 and TRBJ2-3, with D unclear. Germline V gene sequence: CDR1 SQVTM, CDR2 ANQGSEA. V lost 5 bases and J 1 base, leaving 10 bases between the germline ends. CDR3 length: 13 amino acids. For the CDR3, the DNA is TGCAGCGTTCTGGGCGACGGCACAGATACGCAGTATTTT. Protein product: CSVLGDGTDTQYF.

The chain couples TRBV6-5 to TRBJ1-3; maybe TRBD1 (6 bases). This CDR3 comprises 15 residues. The V end lost 4 bases, the J end lost 3 bases, and 13 bases lay between the germline ends. Germline V gene sequence: CDR1 MNHEY, CDR2 SVGAGI. CDR3 amino acids: CASSSRGGGGNTIYF. In nucleotides, the CDR3 is TGTGCCAGCAGTTCGCGAGGGGGGGGTGGAAACACCATATATTTT.

The V gene is TRBV10-3, the J gene TRBJ2-7, with 9 positions matching TRBD1. Per the germline V gene, CDR1 is ENHRY and CDR2 is SYGVKD. The CDR3 consists of 14 residues. The ends lost 6 bases at V and 10 bases at J; junction bases unmatched: 13. The DNA for the CDR3 is TGTGCCATCAGGCCCGACAGGGGGGCAGGCGGACAGTACTTC. This codes for CAIRPDRGAGGQYF.

The table lists this clone with a count of one. V usage is TRBV19 and J usage is TRBJ2-5; D ambiguous. V lost 3 bases, J lost 3 bases, and 5 bases lay in between. Germline loops: CDR1 LNHDA, CDR2 SQIVND (reference sequence). CDR3 length: 12 residues. CDR3 sequence: CASSMTEETQYF. The CDR3 DNA reads as TGTGCCAGTAGTATGACTGAAGAGACCCAGTACTTC. The full variable domain, completed using reference TRBV19 and TRBJ2-5, is DGGITQSPKYLFRKEGQNVTLSCEQNLNHDAMYWYRQDPGQGLRLIYYSQIVNDFQKGDIAEGYSVSREKKESFPLTVTSAQKNPTAFYLCASSMTEETQYFGPGTRLLVL.

CDR3 coding DNA: TGTGCCAGCAGCCAAGATGTTAGAGATACGCAGTATTTT. Translated: CASSQDVRDTQYF. This chain uses TRBV4-2 with TRBJ2-3; no firm D call. Between the trimmed V and J ends, which lost 0 bases and 5 bases, there was a span of 6 bases. The CDR3 has 13 amino acids. The germline CDR1 and CDR2 sequences are LGHNA and YNFKEQ.

The chain links TRBV5-1 to TRBJ1-3, with D possibly matching TRBD1 (5 bases). V lost 4 bases and J 8 bases, leaving 16 bases between the germline ends. The CDR3 runs 14 residues. Germline lookup yields CDR1 SGHRS and CDR2 YFSETQ. The CDR3 coding sequence is TGCGCCAGCAGCCTTGGCGGGGGAGAAGACACCATATATTTT. Translating it yields CASSLGGGEDTIYF. Looking up the rest from reference TRBV5-1 and TRBJ1-3 gives the full variable domain: KAGVTQTPRYLIKTRGQQVTLSCSPISGHRSVSWYQQTPGQGLQFLFEYFSETQRNKGNFPGRFSGRQFSNSRSEMNVSTLELGDSALYLCASSLGGGEDTIYFGEGSWLTVV.

This clone was observed a few times. The rearrangement joins TRBV30 to TRBJ1-3; D ambiguous. With 3 bases removed from V and 8 bases from J, the gap between germline ends came to 8 bases. The CDR3 has 11 residues. The germline V gene encodes CDR1 GTSNPN and CDR2 SVGIG (reference sequence). The CDR3 loop reads CAWSRGDTIYF. CDR3 in DNA: TGTGCCTGGAGCCGGGGAGACACCATATATTTT.

The CDR3 DNA sequence: TGCGCCAGCAGCCAACCAACCAGGGGGCGGGACACTGAAGCTTTCTTT. Residues: CASSQPTRGRDTEAFF. The chain couples TRBV4-1 to TRBJ1-1; 8 bases are a match to TRBD1. V shed 2 bases and J 3 bases; nucleotides not matched to a gene: 8. The CDR3 totals 16 residues. The V gene's germline CDR1 is MGHRA and CDR2 YSYEKL.

The chain joins TRBV10-3 to TRBJ2-1; D possibly corresponds to TRBD1 (5 bases). This CDR3 is built from 18 residues. Germline loops: CDR1 ENHRY, CDR2 SYGVKD. Deletions cut 1 base from V and 9 bases from J, with 25 bases between. The CDR3: CAISEFWTWGSKHSEQFF. The DNA for the CDR3 is TGTGCCATCAGTGAGTTTTGGACCTGGGGCTCGAAACACAGTGAGCAGTTCTTC.